The 26 T cell receptor beta chains in this list originate from one sample, sequenced in a study of OX40 agonist ivuxolimab in advanced cancers. Clones were sequenced by immunoSEQ multiplex PCR, and TCRdb holds only the in-frame ones, with some missing. The sample lists 60,000 to 100,000 clones, 85% to 95% occurring once. Sequencing was performed on CD4+ or CD8+ T cells sorted from blood, taken in a trial of the OX40 agonist ivuxolimab. Source of these receptors: an adult with an advanced solid tumor such as melanoma, head and neck, liver or kidney cancer.

The V gene is TRBV5-4, the J gene TRBJ1-5; D gene ambiguous. V lost 4 bases to trimming and J lost 3 bases, with 11 bases between them. Germline V gene sequence: CDR1 SGHNT, CDR2 YYREEE (reference sequence). The CDR3 consists of 14 residues. CDR3 nucleotides: TGTGCCAGCAGCGTCGACCGTGACAATCAGCCCCAGCATTTT. Translated, it gives CASSVDRDNQPQHF. Variable domain in full (rest from reference TRBV5-4 and TRBJ1-5): ETGVTQSPTHLIKTRGQQVTLRCSSQSGHNTVSWYQQALGQGPQFIFQYYREEENGRGNFPPRFSGLQFPNYSSELNVNALELDDSALYLCASSVDRDNQPQHFGDGTRLSIL.

V is TRBV11-2 and J is TRBJ2-7, with 7 bases matching TRBD2. The germline V gene has CDR1 SGHAT and CDR2 FQNNGV. This CDR3 has 14 residues. V lost 5 bases, J lost 4 bases, and 8 bases stayed unmatched. The CDR3 protein is CASSPPGGGYEQYF. CDR3 nucleotide sequence: TGTGCCAGCAGCCCCCCGGGGGGAGGGTACGAGCAGTACTTC.

The V and J genes are TRBV29-1 and TRBJ1-2; TRBD1 aligns across 7 bases. V shed 0 bases, J shed 8 bases, and the junction held 3 bases outside the gene matches. The length of the CDR3 is 12 residues. CDR1 SQVTM and CDR2 ANQGSEA come from the germline V gene. The DNA of the CDR3 is TGCAGCGTTGAAGATAACAGGGGAGGCTACACCTTC. Its protein product is CSVEDNRGGYTF.

The chain recombines TRBV6-4 with TRBJ2-5; D is perhaps TRBD1 (6 bases). Matching the DNA end better, TRBJ2-7 makes the J call doubtful. The germline gives CDR1 MRHNA, CDR2 SNTAGT. CDR3 length: 13 amino acids. The CDR3 DNA reads as TGTGCCAGCAGTCCGGACAGCTCCTACGAGCAGTACTTC. Translation gives CASSPDSSYEQYF.

This chain links TRBV10-1 with TRBJ1-2; 7 positions agree with TRBD1. Germline V gives CDR1 WNHNN, CDR2 SYGVQD (reference sequence). V was clipped by 2 bases and J by 2 bases; unmatched bases: 20. The CDR3 is 20 amino acids. Here the CDR3 reads CASSETYRSVGQVGNYGYTF. The CDR3 region has the DNA TGCGCCAGCAGTGAGACCTACCGGTCGGTTGGACAGGTGGGGAACTATGGCTACACCTTC.

The CDR3 protein is CASSYSGGQETQYF. CDR3 bases: TGTGCCAGCAGTTATAGCGGGGGTCAAGAGACCCAGTACTTC. The chain has TRBV6-5 and TRBJ2-5; TRBD2 aligns across 9 bases. The CDR3 loop spans 14 amino acids. V dropped 3 bases and J dropped 2; count of bases not matched to a gene: 1. Germline V gene sequence: CDR1 MNHEY, CDR2 SVGAGI.

This chain links TRBV14 with TRBJ1-2; the D is unclear. CDR3 length equals 14 residues. Germline CDR1 is SGHDN and CDR2 is FVKESK. V gave up 1 base and J gave up 6 bases, with 12 bases separating them. CDR3 DNA: TGTGCCAGCAGCCAAGTTCGGGGTTTGGATGGCTACACCTTC. Its translation: CASSQVRGLDGYTF.

This clone is termed medium-sized. The genes are TRBV7-2 and TRBJ1-3, with a tentative D call TRBD1 (5 bases). V gave up 10 bases and J gave up 0 bases, with 10 bases separating them. CDR3 size: 13 residues. The germline V gene encodes CDR1 SGHTA and CDR2 FQGNSA. The CDR3 nucleotides are TGTGCCACTACCGGGACCTCTGGAAACACCATATATTTT. Translating it yields CATTGTSGNTIYF.

This chain joins TRBV6-5 and TRBJ2-7; 7 nucleotides match TRBD1. The CDR3 runs 14 residues. V trimming: 0 bases; J trimming: 11 bases; junction bases outside the gene matches: 10. Looked up from germline, CDR1 is MNHEY and CDR2 is SVGAGI. Written as DNA, the CDR3 is TGTGCCAGCAGTTACTCTTTCCGGGACAGCCGGGAGTACTTC. Its protein is CASSYSFRDSREYF.

The CDR3 is CASSLGFGQHYEQYF. In nucleotides, the CDR3 is TGTGCCAGCAGCCTAGGCTTCGGCCAGCACTACGAGCAGTACTTC. The chain links TRBV9 to TRBJ2-7; no definite D call. The CDR3 contains 15 residues. V shed 4 bases and J shed 3 bases, with 17 bases lying between them. The germline CDR1 and CDR2 sequences are SGDLS and YYNGEE.

The J gene is TRBJ2-1, the V gene TRBV2; 10 bases line up with TRBD2. The J segment lost 6 bases and the V segment lost 9 bases, leaving 5 bases of the junction unmatched. This CDR3 is 13 amino acids long. The germline gives CDR1 SNHLY, CDR2 FYNNEI. The CDR3 reads CARTSGVANEQFF. The CDR3 DNA reads TGTGCCAGAACTAGCGGGGTCGCCAATGAGCAGTTCTTC.

V is TRBV12-5 and J is TRBJ1-1; TRBD1 matches 7 bases. The CDR3 consists of 12 residues. Germline CDR1 and CDR2: LGHNT and FRNRAP. V lost 5 bases and J lost 4; bases outside the gene matches: 1. The CDR3 nucleotides read TGTGCTAGTGGTCAGGGGGGCACTGAAGCTTTCTTT. This sequence encodes CASGQGGTEAFF.

The chain employs TRBV9 and TRBJ2-5; perhaps D is TRBD1 or TRBD2 (5 bases each). The CDR3 covers 14 residues. The V gene lost 0 bases and the J gene lost 3 bases, with 9 bases spanning the gap. Looked up from germline, CDR1 is SGDLS and CDR2 is YYNGEE. CDR3 in DNA: TGTGCCAGCAGCGTAGCCGGGACCAAAGAGACCCAGTACTTC. This translates into CASSVAGTKETQYF.

The chain employs TRBV5-4 and TRBJ2-1; 9 positions match TRBD2. Germline trimming cut 2 bases from V and 5 bases from J; bases unmatched to any gene: 5. The CDR3 extends over 15 amino acids. The germline CDR1 and CDR2 sequences are SGHNT and YYREEE (reference sequence). CDR3 nucleotide sequence: TGTGCCAGCAGCTTTGGGCCTAGCGGGGACAATGAGCAGTTCTTC. Its protein product is CASSFGPSGDNEQFF.

J is TRBJ1-5 and V is TRBV10-2, with a possible D match to TRBD1 (6 bases). Per the germline V gene, CDR1 is WSHSY and CDR2 is SAAADI. V was cut by 1 base and J by 5 bases, with 6 bases left in between. The CDR3 consists of 13 residues. CDR3 residues: CASSEWGHQPQHF. The DNA of the CDR3 is TGCGCCAGCAGTGAGTGGGGGCATCAGCCCCAGCATTTT.

This rearrangement joins TRBV7-9 to TRBJ1-2, with a weak D call TRBD1 (5 bases). The CDR3 loop spans 15 amino acids. Looked up from germline, CDR1 is SEHNR and CDR2 is FQNEAQ (reference sequence). With 4 bases removed from V and 4 bases from J, the gap between germline ends came to 16 bases. DNA for the CDR3: TGTGCCAGCAGCTCTACCTCAACAGGTTCCTATGGCTACACCTTC. It specifies CASSSTSTGSYGYTF.

The V call is TRBV7-2, the J call TRBJ2-7; D not certain. Germline-derived CDR1 and CDR2 are SGHTA and FQGNSA. The CDR3 covers 12 residues. Trimming took 2 bases from V and 4 from J, leaving 6 bases between them. This chain's CDR3 is CASSLTPYEQYF. The CDR3, as DNA: TGTGCCAGCAGCTTAACCCCTTACGAGCAGTACTTC.

This chain uses TRBV4-1 with TRBJ1-4, with D uncertain. The germline CDR1 and CDR2 sequences are MGHRA and YSYEKL. The V end was cut by 0 bases, the J end by 4 bases, with 12 bases between. There are 16 residues in the CDR3. CDR3: CASSQEEGRFNEKLFF. DNA for the CDR3: TGCGCCAGCAGCCAAGAAGAAGGCAGGTTTAATGAAAAACTGTTTTTT.

The chain is built from TRBV21-1 and TRBJ2-7. TRBV21-1 is listed as a pseudogene. The CDR3 loop spans 11 amino acids. CDR3 sequence (DNA): TGTGCCAGCAGCAACCTCAACGAGCAGTACTTC. Its translation is CASSNLNEQYF.

The rearrangement links TRBV7-2 to TRBJ1-1; weak D call: TRBD1 (6 bases). Germline CDR1 is SGHTA and CDR2 is FQGNSA. With 3 bases removed from V and 0 bases from J, the gap between germline ends came to 14 bases. The CDR3 sequence is 16 residues long. CDR3 coding DNA: TGTGCCAGCAGCTTCCCCACCAGGGGTGTGAACACTGAAGCTTTCTTT. It yields the protein CASSFPTRGVNTEAFF.

This sequence joins TRBV6-1 and TRBJ2-7, with D possibly TRBD1 on 6 matching bases. The V gene's germline CDR1 is MNHNS and CDR2 SASEGT. The V gene lost 8 bases and the J gene lost 0 bases, with 14 bases spanning the gap. This CDR3 contains 14 residues. The CDR3: CASFGTTDSYEQYF. The CDR3 DNA reads TGTGCCAGCTTCGGGACAACCGACTCCTACGAGCAGTACTTC.

This chain links TRBV5-1 with TRBJ2-5; TRBD2 agrees at 8 bases. J was trimmed by 2 bases and V by 0 bases; bases with no gene match: 3. The CDR3 contains 15 residues. Germline V gives CDR1 SGHRS, CDR2 YFSETQ. As DNA, the CDR3 is TGCGCCAGCAGCTTGGTTCCTAGCGGGCAAGAGACCCAGTACTTC. Protein product: CASSLVPSGQETQYF.

This chain uses TRBV19 with TRBJ2-7, with 9 positions matching TRBD1. This CDR3 contains 11 residues. The ends lost 9 bases at V and 5 bases at J; junction bases unmatched: 2. The V gene's germline CDR1 is LNHDA and CDR2 SQIVND (reference sequence). CDR3 nucleotides: TGTGCCAGCGGACAGGGGAACGAGCAGTACTTC. This translates into CASGQGNEQYF.

The genes are TRBV11-3 and TRBJ2-5; unclear D gene. Germline CDR1 SGHNT, CDR2 YENEEA. The CDR3 contains 15 residues. V was pared by 4 bases and J by 1 base, with 13 bases between. The CDR3 here is CASSSHLGAQETQYF. CDR3 nucleotide sequence: TGTGCCAGCAGCTCCCACTTAGGAGCCCAAGAGACCCAGTACTTC.

In regard to this clone: In the same sample, other DNA sequences code for this CDR3. This rearrangement joins TRBV5-6 to TRBJ2-7; no definite D call. V gave up 4 bases and J gave up 3 bases, with 5 bases separating them. The CDR3 consists of 11 residues. CDR1 is SGHDT and CDR2 is YYEEEE in the germline V gene. CDR3 sequence reads: CASSLGYEQYF. For the CDR3, the DNA is TGTGCCAGCAGCCTGGGCTACGAGCAGTACTTC. Filled out from reference TRBV5-6 and TRBJ2-7, the complete variable domain reads DAGVTQSPTHLIKTRGQQVTLRCSPKSGHDTVSWYQQALGQGPQFIFQYYEEEERQRGNFPDRFSGHQFPNYSSELNVNALLLGDSALYLCASSLGYEQYFGPGTRLTVT.

This clone showed up just once. The V call is TRBV5-1, the J call TRBJ2-7; 7 positions agree with TRBD2. The CDR3 consists of 14 residues. V lost 1 base to trimming and J lost 0 bases; unmatched junction nucleotides: 1. CDR1 is SGHRS and CDR2 is YFSETQ in the germline V gene. DNA for the CDR3: TGCGCCAGCAGCTTGTCGGGGGGCTCCTACGAGCAGTACTTC. This sequence encodes CASSLSGGSYEQYF. The variable domain in full, with the rest retrieved from reference TRBV5-1 and TRBJ2-7, is KAGVTQTPRYLIKTRGQQVTLSCSPISGHRSVSWYQQTPGQGLQFLFEYFSETQRNKGNFPGRFSGRQFSNSRSEMNVSTLELGDSALYLCASSLSGGSYEQYFGPGTRLTVT.